The 23 T cell receptor beta chains below all came from one sample that was sequenced in a study of T cell responses to AZD1222 COVID-19 vaccine. The repertoire was sequenced with immunoSEQ multiplex PCR; TCRdb's copy has only in-frame clones and lacks some. This repertoire shows approximately 130,000 clones, over 90% found once; its top ten account for about 0.91%. Material: peripheral blood, obtained on day 0 of AZD1222 vaccination. These receptors came from an adult in good health.

The rearrangement uses TRBV23-1 and TRBJ2-6, with 7 bases aligning to TRBD1. TRBV23-1 is an open reading frame whose function is uncertain. CDR3 length: 15 amino acids. V dropped 8 bases and J dropped 3; count of bases not matched to a gene: 7. CDR3 protein: CASPRQGGGANVLTF. DNA of the CDR3: TGCGCCAGCCCGAGACAGGGCGGTGGGGCCAACGTCCTGACTTTC.

The gene calls are TRBV29-1 and TRBJ1-1, with D unclear. V lost 7 bases and J 1 base, leaving 19 bases between the germline ends. CDR1 and CDR2 (germline): SQVTM, ANQGSEA. The CDR3 has 15 amino acids. The CDR3 DNA reads TGCAGCGGGAGGACGGAAGTTGGGAAGAACACTGAAGCTTTCTTT. Its translation: CSGRTEVGKNTEAFF. Full variable domain (missing parts from reference TRBV29-1 and TRBJ1-1): SAVISQKPSRDICQRGTSLTIQCQVDSQVTMMFWYRQQPGQSLTLIATANQGSEATYESGFVIDKFPISRPNLTFSTLTVSNMSPEDSSIYLCSGRTEVGKNTEAFFGQGTRLTVV.

The gene calls are TRBV6-5 and TRBJ1-1; D may be TRBD1 (6 bases). V was shortened by 7 bases and J by 2 bases, with 14 bases between the two germline ends. The CDR3 length is 14 residues. CDR1 and CDR2 (germline): MNHEY, SVGAGI. The CDR3: CASIPRGTNTEAFF. CDR3 sequence (DNA): TGTGCCAGCATCCCCAGGGGAACAAACACTGAAGCTTTCTTT.

This sequence joins TRBV5-1 and TRBJ2-5, with 7 bases lining up with TRBD1. CDR1 is SGHRS and CDR2 is YFSETQ in the germline V gene. V gave up 6 bases and J gave up 2 bases; unmatched junction bases: 7. The CDR3 is 14 amino acids. CDR3 nucleotide sequence: TGCGCCAGCACCCTAATGGACAGGCAAGAGACCCAGTACTTC. Translating gives CASTLMDRQETQYF.

This clone was detected once. This chain joins TRBV18 and TRBJ1-3; the match to TRBD1 covers 8 bases. The J segment lost 4 bases and the V segment lost 6 bases, leaving 5 bases of the junction unmatched. The CDR3 contains 14 residues. Germline values: CDR1 KGHSH, CDR2 LQKENI. CDR3 residues: CASSPRDRGNTIYF. DNA of the CDR3: TGTGCCAGCTCTCCCCGGGACAGGGGAAACACCATATATTTT.

This chain links TRBV5-1 with TRBJ2-7, with D uncertain. CDR1 is SGHRS and CDR2 is YFSETQ in the germline V gene. The CDR3 is 15 amino acids. Trimming left V 0 bases short and J 1 base short, with 11 bases between. DNA for the CDR3: TGCGCCAGCAGCTTGGTAACTCGCGCTTCCTACGAGCAGTACTTC. Translation: CASSLVTRASYEQYF.

This rearrangement joins TRBV6-1 to TRBJ1-2; no clear D. Trimming removed 7 bases from V and 6 bases from J, with 9 bases in between. From germline, CDR1 is MNHNS and CDR2 SASEGT. The CDR3 has 11 residues. The CDR3 here is CASTYEHGYTF. The CDR3 DNA sequence: TGTGCCAGCACCTATGAACATGGCTACACCTTC.

The CDR3 is CASSPRDLSNQPQHF. DNA for the CDR3: TGTGCCAGCAGCCCCCGTGACCTTAGCAATCAGCCCCAGCATTTT. The V gene is TRBV7-8, the J gene TRBJ1-5; D is unclear. Looked up from germline, CDR1 is SGHVS and CDR2 is FQNEAQ. Between the trimmed V and J ends, which lost 5 bases and 0 bases, there was a span of 11 bases. This CDR3 spans 15 amino acids.

Concerning this clone itself: The sample carries other DNA sequences with the same CDR3. The chain employs TRBV12-3 or TRBV12-4 and TRBJ1-2; maybe TRBD1 (5 bases). V was cut by 4 bases and J by 5 bases, with 8 bases left in between. This CDR3 spans 12 amino acids. The DNA of the CDR3 is TGTGCCAGCAGTTCCCGGGGGTATGGCTACACCTTC. Translated: CASSSRGYGYTF.

The chain employs TRBV28 and TRBJ1-2; TRBD1 agrees at 11 bases. CDR1 is MDHEN, CDR2 SYDVKM, per germline. The J segment lost 4 bases and the V segment lost 7 bases, leaving 5 bases of the junction unmatched. CDR3 length: 14 amino acids. In nucleotides, the CDR3 is TGTGCCAGCATGCTTGGGACAGGGGGCTATGGCTACACCTTC. Its translation is CASMLGTGGYGYTF.

V and J are TRBV29-1 and TRBJ1-2, with D unclear. The CDR3 sequence is 12 residues long. The V end lost 1 base, the J end lost 5 bases, and 8 bases lay between the germline ends. Germline CDR1 reads SQVTM; CDR2 reads ANQGSEA. CDR3: CSVEGPGYGYTF. CDR3 DNA sequence: TGCAGCGTTGAAGGCCCTGGGTATGGCTACACCTTC.

CDR3 protein: CASSPGRSGRDYGYTF. CDR3 DNA sequence: TGTGCCAGCAGCCCCGGGAGAAGTGGACGGGACTATGGCTACACCTTC. This chain connects TRBV3-1 (or the pseudogene TRBV3-2) to TRBJ1-2; D call uncertain. Trimming cost V 4 bases and J 3 bases, with 18 bases left between them. This CDR3 region has 16 residues. Germline-derived CDR1 and CDR2 are LGHDT and YNNKEL (reference sequence).

This chain links TRBV11-2 with TRBJ1-2; 10 bases agree with TRBD1. CDR1 is SGHAT, CDR2 FQNNGV, per germline. V shed 6 bases and J 2 bases; nucleotides not matched to a gene: 18. The CDR3 runs 19 residues. CDR3 in DNA: TGTGCCAGCAGATCAACCCGGGGGACAGGGGCGAAAACAAACTATGGCTACACCTTC. Amino acids: CASRSTRGTGAKTNYGYTF.

The chain uses TRBV6-5 and TRBJ2-5; tentatively, D is TRBD1 (6 bases). Trimming removed 5 bases from V and 9 bases from J, with 19 bases in between. CDR3 length: 14 amino acids. CDR1 and CDR2 (germline): MNHEY, SVGAGI. The CDR3 region is CASSRQGYREAQYF. The CDR3 DNA follows: TGTGCCAGCAGTCGGCAGGGGTACCGAGAAGCCCAGTACTTC.

The rearrangement joins TRBV6-5 to TRBJ1-1; no definite D call. Germline values: CDR1 MNHEY, CDR2 SVGAGI. V gave up 7 bases and J gave up 5 bases, with 20 bases separating them. The CDR3 contains 15 residues. Written as DNA, the CDR3 is TGTGCCAGCACCCCACTCTTATCGGGAGGTACTGAAGCTTTCTTT. Its protein is CASTPLLSGGTEAFF.

This clone was seen more than once but under ten times. Other DNA sequences in the sample encode the same CDR3. J is TRBJ1-3 and V is TRBV18; D might be TRBD1 (5 bases). V was shortened by 3 bases and J by 0 bases, with 9 bases between the two germline ends. Germline V gives CDR1 KGHSH, CDR2 LQKENI. This CDR3 is 15 amino acids long. The CDR3 here is CASSPRGLSGNTIYF. In nucleotides, the CDR3 is TGTGCCAGCTCACCGCGGGGACTCTCTGGAAACACCATATATTTT. Supplemented by reference TRBV18 and TRBJ1-3, the full variable domain reads NAGVMQNPRHLVRRRGQEARLRCSPMKGHSHVYWYRQLPEEGLKFMVYLQKENIIDESGMPKERFSAEFPKEGPSILRIQQVVRGDSAAYFCASSPRGLSGNTIYFGEGSWLTVV.

CDR3 sequence (DNA): TGTGCCAGCAGCGAGAGCCATGGAGTCTACGAGCAGTACTTC. Residues: CASSESHGVYEQYF. V and J are TRBV14 and TRBJ2-7, with D unresolved. V gave up 5 bases and J gave up 3 bases, with 14 bases separating them. Germline CDR1 and CDR2: SGHDN and FVKESK. The CDR3 has 14 residues.

The chain recombines TRBV19 with TRBJ1-4; D gene ambiguous. The CDR3 contains 17 residues. Germline V CDR1 and CDR2: LNHDA, SQIVND (reference sequence). V gave up 6 bases and J gave up 3 bases, with 20 bases separating them. CDR3 nucleotides: TGTGCCAGTAGACCATCTTCGGCGGCAGCCCCTAATGAAAAACTGTTTTTT. As protein: CASRPSSAAAPNEKLFF.

The chain employs TRBV5-1 and TRBJ1-4; possible D gene TRBD1, 6 bases. The CDR3 is 14 residues long. Germline lookup yields CDR1 SGHRS and CDR2 YFSETQ. Trimming left V 3 bases short and J 8 bases short, with 14 bases between. CDR3: CASSSQGLEEKLFF. The CDR3 DNA reads as TGCGCCAGCAGCTCACAGGGATTGGAGGAAAAACTGTTTTTT.

The CDR3 is CASRRDLSNTGELFF. In DNA, the CDR3 is TGCGCCAGCAGGAGGGACTTGTCGAACACCGGGGAGCTGTTTTTT. The chain combines TRBV5-1 with TRBJ2-2; D perhaps matches TRBD2 (6 bases). V was cut by 5 bases and J by 0 bases, with 11 bases left in between. Germline CDR1 is SGHRS and CDR2 is YFSETQ. The CDR3 has 15 residues.

The V and J genes are TRBV19 and TRBJ1-5; D not certain. Per germline, CDR1 LNHDA and CDR2 SQIVND (reference sequence). The V end lost 2 bases, the J end lost 4 bases, and 6 bases lay between the germline ends. The CDR3 contains 13 residues. The CDR3 loop reads CASSIYPNQPQHF. The DNA for the CDR3 is TGTGCCAGTAGTATATACCCGAATCAGCCCCAGCATTTT.

The V and J genes are TRBV5-6 and TRBJ1-1; 8 positions agree with TRBD1. From germline, CDR1 is SGHDT and CDR2 YYEEEE. The trim removed 5 bases at V and 3 bases at J, leaving 6 bases unmatched. The CDR3 contains 14 residues. CDR3 sequence reads: CASRSGGGDTEAFF. The DNA of the CDR3 is TGTGCCAGCAGGTCAGGGGGCGGGGACACTGAAGCTTTCTTT.

This clone was counted only a few times. V gene TRBV2 combines with J gene TRBJ2-5; D possibly corresponds to TRBD1 (6 bases). The CDR3 extends over 12 amino acids. The V and J ends lost 7 bases and 4 bases respectively, with 10 bases between them. CDR1 and CDR2 (germline): SNHLY, FYNNEI. The CDR3 DNA reads TGTGCCAGCACGGCAGGGGCAGAGACCCAGTACTTC. Protein: CASTAGAETQYF.